Listed below are T cell receptor beta chains from one sample, sequenced in a study of shared clonotypes between healthy human individuals. Assay used: immunoSEQ multiplex PCR; TCRdb lists only in-frame clones, some missing. In the table there are some 1,900,000 clones, about 95% of which are singletons. The source material was naive CD8+ T cells sorted from blood. The receptors come from a man between 18 and 35 years old in good health. The CDR3 runs from the conserved cysteine through the conserved F or W. A D gene is named only where the DNA matches it firmly. A clone size is listed for some rows: how often the clone was seen (once, few, many), or a class if it is expanded.

j_call: TRBJ1-2; d_call: TRBD1; v_call: TRBV5-4; clone_size: -; cdr3_aa: CASSRQGSYGYTF
j_call: TRBJ2-7; d_call: -; v_call: TRBV27; clone_size: -; cdr3_aa: CASSGVGEQYF
j_call: TRBJ2-7; d_call: -; v_call: TRBV27; clone_size: -; cdr3_aa: CASSYRDGYEQYF
j_call: TRBJ2-7; d_call: TRBD2; v_call: TRBV4-3; clone_size: -; cdr3_aa: CASSHLGLAGGHEQYF
j_call: TRBJ1-2; d_call: -; v_call: TRBV6-1; clone_size: -; cdr3_aa: CASSLLLDDYTF
j_call: TRBJ2-7; d_call: -; v_call: TRBV7-9; clone_size: -; cdr3_aa: CASSLAGPNYEQYF
j_call: TRBJ2-1; d_call: -; v_call: TRBV28; clone_size: -; cdr3_aa: CASSFGGRGWEQFF
j_call: TRBJ2-5; d_call: -; v_call: TRBV2; clone_size: -; cdr3_aa: CASSVPQFQETQYF
j_call: TRBJ2-4; d_call: -; v_call: TRBV5-6; clone_size: -; cdr3_aa: CASSPSQGNIQYF
j_call: TRBJ2-7; d_call: -; v_call: TRBV7-9; clone_size: -; cdr3_aa: CASSLGDPYEQYF
j_call: TRBJ2-7; d_call: TRBD2; v_call: TRBV11-2; clone_size: -; cdr3_aa: CASSPRSGGTRSYEQYF
j_call: TRBJ2-7; d_call: TRBD1; v_call: TRBV15; clone_size: -; cdr3_aa: CATSRVGQGEEQYF
j_call: TRBJ2-7; d_call: TRBD2; v_call: TRBV10-1; clone_size: once; cdr3_aa: CASSPTSGRWYEQYF
j_call: TRBJ2-1; d_call: TRBD2; v_call: TRBV27; clone_size: -; cdr3_aa: CASRPGGVYNEQFF
j_call: TRBJ2-7; d_call: -; v_call: TRBV7-2; clone_size: once; cdr3_aa: CASSLLESYEQYF
j_call: TRBJ2-7; d_call: TRBD1; v_call: TRBV19; clone_size: -; cdr3_aa: CASSPIWRQGAWEQYF
j_call: TRBJ2-7; d_call: -; v_call: TRBV11-1; clone_size: -; cdr3_aa: CAVPGPLGEQYF
j_call: TRBJ1-2; d_call: -; v_call: TRBV29-1; clone_size: -; cdr3_aa: CSVLNRDGPYGYTF
j_call: TRBJ1-1; d_call: -; v_call: TRBV30; clone_size: -; cdr3_aa: CAWSVNRQTEAFF
j_call: TRBJ1-1; d_call: TRBD1; v_call: TRBV7-9; clone_size: -; cdr3_aa: CASSLDRGAAEAFF
j_call: TRBJ2-5; d_call: TRBD2; v_call: TRBV11-3; clone_size: -; cdr3_aa: CASFPFGRGETQYF
j_call: TRBJ2-5; d_call: -; v_call: TRBV4-1; clone_size: -; cdr3_aa: CASSQGEGTQYF
j_call: TRBJ2-5; d_call: -; v_call: TRBV2; clone_size: -; cdr3_aa: CARRSGAQETQYF
j_call: TRBJ2-7; d_call: TRBD1; v_call: TRBV13; clone_size: -; cdr3_aa: CASSSPGQGSYEQYF
j_call: TRBJ1-4; d_call: -; v_call: TRBV7-6; clone_size: -; cdr3_aa: CASSLGAPNEKLFF
j_call: TRBJ1-5; d_call: -; v_call: TRBV19; clone_size: -; cdr3_aa: CASSISFFNQPQHF